These 20 T cell receptor beta chains originate from one sample sequenced in a study of T cell responses to AZD1222 COVID-19 vaccine. TCRdb keeps only in-frame clones here, not all; method: immunoSEQ multiplex PCR. Here the sample spans 140,000 to 150,000 clones, 91% being singletons. This specimen was peripheral blood, taken 28 days after the second dose of the MenACWY control vaccine. The receptor source for this set is an adult who received the MenACWY meningococcal vaccine as a control.

This clone was found once. The chain is built from TRBV19 and TRBJ2-1, with 9 bases lining up with TRBD2. This CDR3 contains 15 residues. Germline V gives CDR1 LNHDA, CDR2 SQIVND (reference sequence). V dropped 1 base and J dropped 7; count of bases not matched to a gene: 5. CDR3 sequence reads: CASSIVAGGANEQFF. CDR3 nucleotides: TGTGCCAGTAGTATAGTTGCGGGGGGGGCAAATGAGCAGTTCTTC. The variable domain in full, with the rest retrieved from reference TRBV19 and TRBJ2-1, is DGGITQSPKYLFRKEGQNVTLSCEQNLNHDAMYWYRQDPGQGLRLIYYSQIVNDFQKGDIAEGYSVSREKKESFPLTVTSAQKNPTAFYLCASSIVAGGANEQFFGPGTRLTVL.

The rearrangement links TRBV29-1 to TRBJ1-2; 9 nucleotides agree with TRBD1. Germline lookup yields CDR1 SQVTM and CDR2 ANQGSEA. Trimming cost V 8 bases and J 7 bases; bases outside gene matches: 5. The CDR3 extends over 11 amino acids. CDR3 in DNA: TGCAGCTCTTGGACAGGGGCTGGCTACACCTTC. It yields the protein CSSWTGAGYTF.

This chain uses TRBV3-1 (or the pseudogene TRBV3-2) with TRBJ1-1, with unresolved D. This CDR3 is 14 amino acids long. Trimming pared 5 bases from V and 3 bases from J, leaving 13 bases between. CDR1 is LGHDT, CDR2 YNNKEL, per germline (reference sequence). This chain's CDR3 is CASSSQPSDTEAFF. As DNA, the CDR3 is TGTGCCAGCAGCTCCCAACCCTCGGACACTGAAGCTTTCTTT.

The rearrangement uses TRBV20-1 and TRBJ2-3, with D uncertain. The CDR3 length is 10 residues. From germline, CDR1 is DFQATT and CDR2 SNEGSKA (reference sequence). The ends were cut back, 6 bases at V and 6 bases at J, with 7 bases in the middle. CDR3 in DNA: TGCAGTGCGCCCATGGATACGCAGTATTTT. It codes for CSAPMDTQYF.

This sequence joins TRBV7-6 and TRBJ2-5; D not certain. The V gene's germline CDR1 is SGHVS and CDR2 FNYEAQ. There are 11 residues in the CDR3. Trimming removed 4 bases from V and 1 base from J, with 1 base in between. The CDR3 DNA reads as TGTGCCAGCAGCTCCCAAGAGACCCAGTACTTC. It is translated as CASSSQETQYF.

This clone occurred once. The rearrangement uses TRBV10-3 and TRBJ2-1, with TRBD1 matching over 8 bases. Germline V gene sequence: CDR1 ENHRY, CDR2 SYGVKD. J gave up 2 bases and V 4 bases, and 10 bases lay outside the gene matches. CDR3 length equals 17 residues. The CDR3 coding sequence is TGTGCCATCAGTGCCAGCGGCGGGACAGGTGCCTACAATGAGCAGTTCTTC. Protein product: CAISASGGTGAYNEQFF.

The rearrangement links TRBV24-1 to TRBJ2-1; D perhaps matches TRBD1 (6 bases). The germline V gene encodes CDR1 KGHDR and CDR2 SFDVKD. Trimming pared 3 bases from V and 6 bases from J, leaving 14 bases between. The CDR3 is 15 residues long. CDR3 residues: CATSDPTTGPNEQFF. CDR3 in DNA: TGTGCCACCAGTGATCCCACCACAGGGCCCAATGAGCAGTTCTTC.

The chain uses TRBV5-1 and TRBJ1-1; possibly TRBD1 for D (5 bases). This CDR3 spans 14 amino acids. CDR1 SGHRS and CDR2 YFSETQ come from the germline V gene. The V end lost 0 bases, the J end lost 4 bases, and 10 bases lay between the germline ends. CDR3 bases: TGCGCCAGCAGCTTGGTTGGGGCGGGCACTGAAGCTTTCTTT. This encodes CASSLVGAGTEAFF.

This chain uses TRBV28 with TRBJ2-2; D unclear. Looked up from germline, CDR1 is MDHEN and CDR2 is SYDVKM. The CDR3 length is 13 residues. The ends were cut back, 3 bases at V and 6 bases at J, with 8 bases in the middle. The CDR3 protein is CASSFLAPGELFF. CDR3 bases: TGTGCCAGCAGTTTTCTGGCGCCCGGGGAGCTGTTTTTT.

In its sample, this clone was seen a few times. The chain uses TRBV7-2 and TRBJ2-1, with D uncertain. The CDR3 is made up of 14 amino acids. The germline CDR1 and CDR2 sequences are SGHTA and FQGNSA. Trimming pared 5 bases from V and 7 bases from J, leaving 15 bases between. The CDR3: CASSLRNGPNEQFF. CDR3 sequence (DNA): TGTGCCAGCAGCCTTCGCAACGGACCAAATGAGCAGTTCTTC.

The chain is built from TRBV27 and TRBJ1-2, with TRBD1 as a possible D gene (6 bases). Trimming removed 5 bases from V and 8 bases from J, with 12 bases in between. Germline loops: CDR1 MNHEY, CDR2 SMNVEV (reference sequence). This CDR3 has 12 amino acids. CDR3 protein: CASSVRGGGYTF. CDR3 nucleotides: TGTGCCAGCAGTGTTAGGGGGGGCGGCTACACCTTC.

The rearrangement links TRBV7-2 to TRBJ2-7; 8 bases match TRBD2. Germline V gene data show CDR1 as SGHTA and CDR2 as FQGNSA. The CDR3 spans 15 residues. J was trimmed by 4 bases and V by 1 base; bases with no gene match: 6. The CDR3 loop reads CASSLGAGALYEQYF. The DNA for the CDR3 is TGTGCCAGCAGCTTAGGAGCGGGAGCTTTATACGAGCAGTACTTC.

V gene TRBV5-6 combines with J gene TRBJ1-6, with D perhaps TRBD1 (6 bases). V lost 4 bases, J lost 5 bases, and 13 bases lay in between. Germline V gives CDR1 SGHDT, CDR2 YYEEEE. This CDR3 region has 15 residues. CDR3 amino acids: CASSARAGDNSPLHF. DNA for the CDR3: TGTGCCAGCAGCGCAAGGGCAGGGGATAATTCACCCCTCCACTTT. Variable domain in full (rest from reference TRBV5-6 and TRBJ1-6): DAGVTQSPTHLIKTRGQQVTLRCSPKSGHDTVSWYQQALGQGPQFIFQYYEEEERQRGNFPDRFSGHQFPNYSSELNVNALLLGDSALYLCASSARAGDNSPLHFGNGTRLTVT.

This clone was detected a few times. V usage is TRBV29-1 and J usage is TRBJ2-7, with D maybe TRBD1 (7 bases). CDR1 is SQVTM and CDR2 is ANQGSEA in the germline V gene. Trimming stripped 6 bases from V and 7 bases from J, with 19 bases between. CDR3 size: 13 residues. In DNA, the CDR3 is TGCAGCGTCAGAACGACAGGGAGGTGGGAGCAGTACTTC. This encodes CSVRTTGRWEQYF.

This sequence joins TRBV6-5 and TRBJ1-5; TRBD1 might be the D (5 bases). CDR1 is MNHEY and CDR2 is SVGAGI in the germline V gene. The CDR3 totals 15 residues. V was trimmed by 5 bases and J by 3 bases, leaving 14 bases between them. The CDR3 coding sequence is TGTGCCAGCAGTACCGCCCGGGGCCCCAATCAGCCCCAGCATTTT. Translated: CASSTARGPNQPQHF.

The chain employs TRBV19 and TRBJ2-7; 8 nucleotides line up with TRBD1. Germline-derived CDR1 and CDR2 are LNHDA and SQIVND (reference sequence). Trimming at V came to 5 bases and at J to 5 bases, leaving 11 bases not matched to a gene. The CDR3 totals 15 residues. The CDR3 coding sequence is TGTGCCAGTAGTTCGGACAGGGCCAGTGGGAACGAGCAGTACTTC. This sequence encodes CASSSDRASGNEQYF.

The V gene is TRBV27, the J gene TRBJ2-3; D ambiguous. CDR3 length: 13 residues. Germline V gene sequence: CDR1 MNHEY, CDR2 SMNVEV (reference sequence). The ends were cut back, 6 bases at V and 0 bases at J, with 7 bases in the middle. CDR3 in amino acids: CASRRTSTDTQYF. The CDR3 nucleotides are TGTGCCAGCAGAAGAACCAGCACAGATACGCAGTATTTT.

This sequence joins TRBV28 and TRBJ2-7; D unclear. Trimming pared 9 bases from V and 2 bases from J, leaving 11 bases between. The CDR3 consists of 12 residues. Per the germline V gene, CDR1 is MDHEN and CDR2 is SYDVKM. This CDR3 is CASSTATYEQYF. The CDR3 DNA reads as TGTGCCAGTTCGACGGCCACCTACGAGCAGTACTTC.

The gene calls are TRBV29-1 and TRBJ1-2, with 12 bases that match TRBD1. CDR1 and CDR2 from the germline V gene are SQVTM and ANQGSEA. V lost 3 bases to trimming and J lost 8 bases; unmatched junction nucleotides: 7. The CDR3 covers 14 residues. This chain's CDR3 is CSVDPGQGARGYTF. CDR3 DNA: TGCAGCGTTGATCCGGGACAGGGGGCGCGGGGCTACACCTTC.

This clone was found once. The chain employs TRBV2 and TRBJ1-3; tentatively, D is TRBD1 (5 bases). Trimming pared 6 bases from V and 0 bases from J, leaving 6 bases between. From germline, CDR1 is SNHLY and CDR2 FYNNEI. The CDR3 has 13 residues. The CDR3 here is CASRQDSGNTIYF. As DNA, the CDR3 is TGTGCCAGCAGACAGGACTCTGGAAACACCATATATTTT.